The 17 T cell receptor beta chains below come from one sample, sequenced in a study of chemoradiotherapy in HPV16-positive cancers. Some clones are missing from TCRdb's copy, which holds only in-frame ones; the method was immunoSEQ multiplex PCR. The table includes roughly 5,800 clones, 75% to 90% detected once. This sample comprised tumor tissue, obtained from a patient who underwent chemoradiotherapy. These receptors were taken from a human donor with HPV-associated anogenital cancer.

This chain joins TRBV30 and TRBJ1-4; D uncertain. The better agreement between TRBJ2-2 and the DNA end casts doubt on the J call. CDR1 GTSNPN and CDR2 SVGIG come from the germline V gene (reference sequence). The CDR3 runs to 11 residues. CDR3 in DNA: TGTGCCTGGAGTGAAACAGGGGAGCTGTTTTTT. Encoded protein: CAWSETGELFF.

This clone was counted a single time. The CDR3 DNA follows: TGTGCCAGCAGCTTAGCTCTATCCGGGCCTTCAATACGCGAGCAGTTCTTC. As protein: CASSLALSGPSIREQFF. The rearrangement links TRBV7-8 to TRBJ2-1, with D unclear. The CDR3 loop spans 17 amino acids. V was clipped by 0 bases and J by 10 bases, with 22 bases between them. Germline loops: CDR1 SGHVS, CDR2 FQNEAQ.

This chain links TRBV9 with TRBJ2-3, with 8 bases fitting TRBD2. The trim removed 3 bases at V and 2 bases at J, leaving 5 bases unmatched. The CDR3 is 15 residues long. Looked up from germline, CDR1 is SGDLS and CDR2 is YYNGEE. CDR3 sequence: CASSALAEFTDTQYF. The CDR3, as DNA: TGTGCCAGCAGCGCACTAGCGGAATTCACAGATACGCAGTATTTT.

The CDR3 bases are TGTGCCAGCAGCTTAGGCGCTGGGAGAGGGGGGGCAGATACGCAGTATTTT. Amino acid sequence: CASSLGAGRGGADTQYF. The chain is built from TRBV7-2 and TRBJ2-3, with D possibly TRBD2 on 7 matching bases. Looked up from germline, CDR1 is SGHTA and CDR2 is FQGNSA. The CDR3 spans 17 residues. Trimming stripped 1 base from V and 4 bases from J, with 18 bases between.

This sequence joins TRBV6-1 and TRBJ1-1; D is unresolved. Trimming shortened V by 5 bases and J by 3 bases, and 10 bases separated the two germline ends. The V gene's germline CDR1 is MNHNS and CDR2 SASEGT. There are 13 residues in the CDR3. The DNA for the CDR3 is TGTGCCAGCAGTATTACAGTGGACACTGAAGCTTTCTTT. Protein sequence: CASSITVDTEAFF.

The chain combines TRBV7-9 with TRBJ2-7, with D unclear. This CDR3 is built from 14 residues. Germline assignment: CDR1 SEHNR and CDR2 FQNEAQ (reference sequence). Trimming left V 2 bases short and J 0 bases short, with 8 bases between. DNA of the CDR3: TGTGCCAGCAGCTTATCTGGTTTCTCCTACGAGCAGTACTTC. It is translated as CASSLSGFSYEQYF.

The V and J genes are TRBV19 and TRBJ1-4; 12 bases map to TRBD1. The V segment lost 11 bases and the J segment 8 bases; nucleotides outside the gene matches: 6. Germline values: CDR1 LNHDA, CDR2 SQIVND (reference sequence). This CDR3 comprises 13 residues. As DNA, the CDR3 is TGTGCCGTCCGGGACAGGGGGCTCGAAAAACTGTTTTTT. It translates to CAVRDRGLEKLFF.

This chain links TRBV2 with TRBJ1-2, with D perhaps TRBD1 (5 bases). Trimming removed 10 bases at V and 2 bases at J, with 11 bases between. CDR1 and CDR2 from the germline V gene are SNHLY and FYNNEI. This CDR3 spans 12 amino acids. CDR3 in amino acids: CATGGGNYGYTF. The CDR3 DNA follows: TGTGCCACCGGGGGGGGAAACTATGGCTACACCTTC.

CDR3 residues: CASSYESMNTEAFF. CDR3 coding DNA: TGCGCCAGCAGCTATGAGAGTATGAACACTGAAGCTTTCTTT. The rearrangement uses TRBV5-1 and TRBJ1-1; D is unresolved. In germline, CDR1 is SGHRS, CDR2 YFSETQ. This CDR3 is 14 amino acids long. Trimming removed 3 bases from V and 0 bases from J, with 9 bases in between.

The gene calls are TRBV5-8 and TRBJ1-1; D unclear. Trimming took 5 bases from V and 4 from J, leaving 18 bases between them. Germline CDR1 SGHTS, CDR2 YDEGEE. The CDR3 is 15 residues long. The CDR3 coding sequence is TGTGCCAGCAGTTTTGGGTCTAAGCGGGCCACTGAAGCTTTCTTT. It translates to CASSFGSKRATEAFF.

The genes are TRBV27 and TRBJ1-2; D may be TRBD1 (6 bases). The germline V gene encodes CDR1 MNHEY and CDR2 SMNVEV (reference sequence). The V and J ends lost 4 bases and 5 bases respectively, with 14 bases between them. This CDR3 comprises 14 residues. CDR3 in DNA: TGTGCCAGCAGTTCCCCGGACAGAAGATATGGCTACACCTTC. It yields the protein CASSSPDRRYGYTF.

The chain couples TRBV11-2 to TRBJ1-3, with D uncertain. V shed 1 base and J shed 4 bases, with 8 bases lying between them. Germline V gives CDR1 SGHAT, CDR2 FQNNGV. This CDR3 spans 14 amino acids. The CDR3 coding sequence is TGTGCCAGCAGCTTAGGCAGCACAGGAAACACCATATATTTT. Its translation is CASSLGSTGNTIYF.

The J gene is TRBJ2-7, the V gene TRBV6-1; either TRBD1 or TRBD2 may fit D (5 bases each). Germline CDR1 reads MNHNS; CDR2 reads SASEGT. Trimming took off 4 bases at V and 0 bases at J, with 7 bases between the two ends. CDR3 size: 13 residues. CDR3 in amino acids: CASSVGTSYEQYF. CDR3 coding DNA: TGTGCCAGCAGTGTCGGGACCTCCTACGAGCAGTACTTC.

This chain joins TRBV5-1 and TRBJ2-3; D not certain. CDR1 and CDR2 (germline): SGHRS, YFSETQ. V was clipped by 4 bases and J by 0 bases, with 9 bases between them. CDR3 size: 14 residues. CDR3 region: CASSLQSSTDTQYF. In DNA, the CDR3 is TGCGCCAGCAGCCTCCAATCTAGCACAGATACGCAGTATTTT.

This chain uses TRBV6-5 with TRBJ1-1; D is ambiguous. The CDR3 is 13 residues long. CDR1 and CDR2 from the germline V gene are MNHEY and SVGAGI. Trimming cost V 3 bases and J 5 bases, with 10 bases left between them. The CDR3 sequence is CASSYSGRTEAFF. The CDR3 region has the DNA TGTGCCAGCAGTTATTCCGGGCGGACTGAAGCTTTCTTT.

The chain links TRBV11-1 to TRBJ2-3; TRBD1 aligns across 9 bases. CDR3 size: 17 residues. V was clipped by 3 bases and J by 3 bases; unmatched bases: 10. The germline V gene encodes CDR1 SGHAT and CDR2 FQDESV (reference sequence). The DNA for the CDR3 is TGTGCCAGCAGCTTTGGACCAGGACAGGGGACGACAGATACGCAGTATTTT. Translated, it gives CASSFGPGQGTTDTQYF.

V gene TRBV21-1 combines with J gene TRBJ2-7; TRBD1 is the table's D call and was not checked against the DNA. TRBV21-1 is flagged as a pseudogene. There are 17 residues in the CDR3. The CDR3 DNA sequence: TGTGCCAGCAGCAGTACAGGGGGCCCTTCTTTAATCTACGAGCAGTACGTC. This gives the protein CASSSTGGPSLIYEQYV.